This T cell receptor (delta chain) is from a study of gamma-delta T cells after stem cell transplantation. TCRdb reanalyzed the RT-PCR reads using CATT. In the table there are about 3,200 delta-chain clones, around a fifth of which are singletons. By its share, this clone is large (0.1 to 1%). CDR1 is TVYSNPD, CDR2 GDNSRS, per germline (reference sequence). CDR3 length: 21 residues. V was pared by 0 bases and J by 2 bases, with 25 bases of the junction left unmatched. The source material was gamma-delta T cells. This chain connects TRDV3 to TRDJ1; 9 positions match TRDD2. The origin of this receptor is a human donor. It is not recorded whose cells these are; they may come from a transplant donor. The CDR3 region has the DNA TGTGCCTTTAGCTACCTTCCTACATCGTCTCTGGGGGTCCTTGTTACCGATAAACTCATCTTT. This translates into CAFSYLPTSSLGVLVTDKLIF.